The T cell receptor beta chain under discussion was sequenced for a study of cytomegalovirus exposure and HLA in healthy donors. Both 60 Vbeta primers and 13 Jbeta primers went into the PCR. Assay: immunoSEQ multiplex PCR; the TCRdb copy retains only in-frame clones and omits some. The profile shows around 120,000 clones, about 80% of them singletons. This CDR3 has 13 amino acids. Between the trimmed V and J ends, which lost 3 bases and 3 bases, there was a span of 7 bases. Germline V gene sequence: CDR1 SGDLS, CDR2 YYNGEE. Sequenced input: PBMCs. This TCR derives from a man aged 25-45 years in good health and CMV-seronegative. The V and J genes are TRBV9 and TRBJ2-1, with unresolved D. The CDR3 region is CASSENYYNEQFF. CDR3 sequence (DNA): TGTGCCAGCAGCGAAAACTACTACAATGAGCAGTTCTTC.